Below are 28 T cell receptor beta chains sequenced from a single sample in a study of blood T cell repertoires in COVID-19. Generated by immunoSEQ multiplex PCR, the TCRdb table keeps only in-frame clones and is missing some. Of about 130,000 clones listed, around 78% are singletons. The sample was peripheral blood. The receptors come from a human donor in a cohort sampled during active COVID-19.

J is TRBJ2-7 and V is TRBV7-6, with D maybe TRBD2 (5 bases). The CDR3 sequence is 17 residues long. V lost 4 bases, J lost 0 bases, and 19 bases lay in between. Germline-derived CDR1 and CDR2 are SGHVS and FNYEAQ. The CDR3 DNA reads as TGTGCCAGCAGCTCCCTCCCCGGGAAAGGGAACTCCTACGAGCAGTACTTC. It encodes CASSSLPGKGNSYEQYF.

The chain uses TRBV15 and TRBJ1-5; D remains ambiguous. CDR1 LNHNV and CDR2 YYDKDF come from the germline V gene (reference sequence). This CDR3 is built from 17 residues. The ends were cut back, 2 bases at V and 0 bases at J, with 14 bases in the middle. CDR3 in DNA: TGTGCCACCAGCAGACCGTTCGACGGGTATAGCAATCAGCCCCAGCATTTT. This codes for CATSRPFDGYSNQPQHF. Together with reference TRBV15 and TRBJ1-5, the CDR3 gives the full variable domain: DAMVIQNPRYQVTQFGKPVTLSCSQTLNHNVMYWYQQKSSQAPKLLFHYYDKDFNNEADTPDNFQSRRPNTSFCFLDIRSPGLGDTAMYLCATSRPFDGYSNQPQHFGDGTRLSIL.

The chain employs TRBV3-1 (or the pseudogene TRBV3-2) and TRBJ1-4, with 9 bases aligning to TRBD1. This CDR3 contains 17 residues. Germline CDR1 and CDR2: LGHDT and YNNKEL (reference sequence). V was clipped by 4 bases and J by 5 bases; unmatched bases: 11. The CDR3 sequence is CASSPSRDRVWNEKLFF. The CDR3 nucleotides are TGTGCCAGCAGCCCGTCCCGGGACAGGGTGTGGAATGAAAAACTGTTTTTT.

This chain links TRBV7-6 with TRBJ2-3; 7 positions match TRBD2. Germline loops: CDR1 SGHVS, CDR2 FNYEAQ. CDR3 length: 15 residues. Losses at the gene ends were 3 bases for V and 4 bases for J; bases not matched to a gene: 7. In nucleotides, the CDR3 is TGTGCCAGCAGCTTGGGTCTAGCGGAATCAGATACGCAGTATTTT. Residues: CASSLGLAESDTQYF.

The V gene is TRBV19, the J gene TRBJ2-6; TRBD1 matches at 10 bases. This CDR3 has 17 amino acids. Trimming at V came to 7 bases and at J to 0 bases, leaving 6 bases not matched to a gene. CDR1 is LNHDA, CDR2 SQIVND, per germline (reference sequence). CDR3 region: CASTPGQGNSGANVLTF. Here the CDR3 DNA reads TGTGCCAGTACCCCGGGACAGGGGAACTCTGGGGCCAACGTCCTGACTTTC.

J is TRBJ2-7 and V is TRBV2, with 7 bases identical to TRBD1. J lost 3 bases, V lost 6 bases, and 2 bases had no gene match. CDR3 length: 12 residues. Germline-derived CDR1 and CDR2 are SNHLY and FYNNEI. DNA of the CDR3: TGTGCCAGCAGAACAGGGGTCTACGAGCAGTACTTC. Its protein product is CASRTGVYEQYF.

The chain is built from TRBV5-4 and TRBJ2-3; 10 nucleotides align to TRBD2. The CDR3 has 16 amino acids. Germline V gene sequence: CDR1 SGHNT, CDR2 YYREEE (reference sequence). V lost 4 bases to trimming and J lost 1 base; unmatched junction nucleotides: 6. The CDR3: CASSRAGTSGTDTQYF. The CDR3 DNA reads as TGTGCCAGCAGCAGGGCCGGGACTAGCGGCACAGATACGCAGTATTTT.

This chain joins TRBV12-3 or TRBV12-4 and TRBJ1-2; TRBD1 is a possible D gene (5 bases). The V gene lost 7 bases and the J gene lost 6 bases, with 15 bases spanning the gap. The CDR3 runs 13 residues. CDR3 bases: TGTGCCAGCAAATCAGGGCAGGGCCATGGCTACACCTTC. Translating gives CASKSGQGHGYTF.

The chain has TRBV9 and TRBJ1-2; 8 nucleotides align to TRBD1. The CDR3 sequence is 16 residues long. Losses at the gene ends were 3 bases for V and 3 bases for J; bases not matched to a gene: 10. Germline V gene lookup returns CDR1 SGDLS and CDR2 YYNGEE. CDR3 DNA: TGTGCCAGCAGCGCCAGACAGGGGAGAGTGGACTATGGCTACACCTTC. Its translation: CASSARQGRVDYGYTF.

This clone showed up just a few times. This chain uses TRBV30 with TRBJ2-7; unclear D gene. V gave up 2 bases and J gave up 3 bases, with 11 bases separating them. This CDR3 has 13 residues. Looked up from germline, CDR1 is GTSNPN and CDR2 is SVGIG (reference sequence). The CDR3 reads CAWSPNGGYEQYF. The CDR3, as DNA: TGTGCCTGGAGTCCTAATGGTGGCTACGAGCAGTACTTC.

This clone was seen a handful of times. The rearrangement uses TRBV5-8 and TRBJ2-2; TRBD1 aligns across 10 bases. CDR3 length: 16 residues. Trimming removed 3 bases from V and 0 bases from J; junction bases left unmatched: 2. Germline V gene lookup returns CDR1 SGHTS and CDR2 YDEGEE. The CDR3 protein is CASSYGTGANTGELFF. The CDR3 bases are TGTGCCAGCAGCTATGGGACAGGGGCGAACACCGGGGAGCTGTTTTTT.

In its sample, this clone was seen many times. V is TRBV10-3 and J is TRBJ1-1; a possible D gene is TRBD1 (6 bases). This CDR3 region has 13 residues. CDR1 is ENHRY, CDR2 SYGVKD, per germline. Trimming removed 6 bases from V and 3 bases from J, with 11 bases in between. The chain's CDR3 is CAIRDREHTEAFF. The CDR3 nucleotides are TGTGCCATCAGGGACAGAGAACACACTGAAGCTTTCTTT.

The chain links TRBV9 to TRBJ2-7; 8 positions match TRBD2. The V gene end was trimmed by 1 base and the J gene end by 6 bases; junction bases not matched to a gene: 3. The length of the CDR3 is 13 residues. CDR1 is SGDLS and CDR2 is YYNGEE in the germline V gene. CDR3 bases: TGTGCCAGCAGCGTAAGCGGGGGACTCGAGCAGTACTTC. It yields the protein CASSVSGGLEQYF.

The chain has TRBV11-3 and TRBJ1-1, with TRBD1 matching over 7 bases. J lost 1 base, V lost 1 base, and 0 bases had no gene match. Germline values: CDR1 SGHNT, CDR2 YENEEA. The CDR3 covers 14 residues. The CDR3 DNA reads TGTGCCAGCAGCTTAGGACAGGGGAACACTGAAGCTTTCTTT. Its translation is CASSLGQGNTEAFF.

The chain carries TRBV5-1 and TRBJ2-5; 8 nucleotides agree with TRBD2. Germline CDR1 SGHRS, CDR2 YFSETQ. V dropped 2 bases and J dropped 2; count of bases not matched to a gene: 17. This CDR3 is 19 amino acids long. CDR3 sequence: CASSFQMSERGQRQETQYF. The CDR3 nucleotides are TGCGCCAGCAGCTTCCAGATGTCAGAGCGGGGGCAGCGACAAGAGACCCAGTACTTC. Variable domain in full (rest from reference TRBV5-1 and TRBJ2-5): KAGVTQTPRYLIKTRGQQVTLSCSPISGHRSVSWYQQTPGQGLQFLFEYFSETQRNKGNFPGRFSGRQFSNSRSEMNVSTLELGDSALYLCASSFQMSERGQRQETQYFGPGTRLLVL.

The chain recombines TRBV14 with TRBJ1-4; 9 bases are a match to TRBD1. V lost 4 bases, J lost 8 bases, and 8 bases stayed unmatched. This CDR3 has 15 residues. CDR1 and CDR2 (germline): SGHDN, FVKESK. The CDR3 protein is CASSRWTGVNEKLFF. CDR3 nucleotides: TGTGCCAGCAGCCGATGGACAGGGGTGAACGAAAAACTGTTTTTT.

The rearrangement uses TRBV5-1 and TRBJ1-2; 10 positions match TRBD1. CDR1 is SGHRS and CDR2 is YFSETQ in the germline V gene. The CDR3 sequence is 15 residues long. The trim removed 0 bases at V and 7 bases at J, leaving 6 bases unmatched. The CDR3, as DNA: TGCGCCAGCAGCTTGGAACCGGGACAGGGGTCTGGCTACACCTTC. Protein product: CASSLEPGQGSGYTF.

This clone appeared a few times. The J gene is TRBJ1-5, the V gene TRBV4-1; D remains ambiguous. Germline assignment: CDR1 MGHRA and CDR2 YSYEKL. The CDR3 length is 13 residues. Trimming removed 2 bases at V and 0 bases at J, with 2 bases between. DNA of the CDR3: TGCGCCAGCAGCCAATATAGCAATCAGCCCCAGCATTTT. Translating it yields CASSQYSNQPQHF.

This chain links TRBV6-5 with TRBJ2-3; no clear D gene. The V gene lost 8 bases and the J gene lost 3 bases, with 12 bases spanning the gap. The CDR3 has 13 residues. Germline CDR1 and CDR2: MNHEY and SVGAGI. CDR3 in amino acids: CASEVVRTDTQYF. CDR3 coding DNA: TGTGCCAGCGAGGTGGTCCGGACAGATACGCAGTATTTT.

The V and J genes are TRBV5-1 and TRBJ2-7, with 8 bases that match TRBD1. Germline assignment: CDR1 SGHRS and CDR2 YFSETQ. Trimming at V came to 0 bases and at J to 5 bases, leaving 4 bases not matched to a gene. This CDR3 region has 14 residues. The CDR3 DNA is TGCGCCAGCAGCTTGGACAGGGGGAAGCACGAGCAGTACTTC. Encoded protein: CASSLDRGKHEQYF.

The count of this clone is one. The chain links TRBV5-1 to TRBJ1-5; TRBD1 might be the D (6 bases). Germline CDR1 and CDR2: SGHRS and YFSETQ. With 4 bases removed from V and 7 bases from J, the gap between germline ends came to 15 bases. This CDR3 is 14 amino acids long. Here the CDR3 DNA reads TGCGCCAGCAGCCAGGACAGCGGTCGGCAGCCCCAGCATTTT. It codes for CASSQDSGRQPQHF.

V usage is TRBV6-1 and J usage is TRBJ1-5; D is unresolved. Germline loops: CDR1 MNHNS, CDR2 SASEGT. The V gene lost 0 bases and the J gene lost 9 bases, with 15 bases spanning the gap. The CDR3 runs to 15 residues. This CDR3 is CASSEAQSGLGPQHF. The CDR3 bases are TGTGCCAGCAGTGAAGCGCAGTCAGGCCTTGGGCCCCAGCATTTT.

This clone was counted a single time. The CDR3 here is CASSFERDLGQYF. In DNA, the CDR3 is TGTGCCAGCAGTTTTGAGCGGGACCTCGGGCAGTATTTT. The chain uses TRBV12-3 or TRBV12-4 and TRBJ2-3; TRBD2 aligns across 7 bases. V trimming: 3 bases; J trimming: 11 bases; junction bases outside the gene matches: 8. The CDR3 sequence is 13 residues long.

V gene TRBV7-9 combines with J gene TRBJ1-3; D is perhaps TRBD1 (6 bases). Trimming removed 5 bases from V and 4 bases from J, with 15 bases in between. In germline, CDR1 is SEHNR, CDR2 FQNEAQ (reference sequence). This CDR3 is built from 15 residues. As DNA, the CDR3 is TGTGCCAGCAGCCCGCCCCCGACAGGAGGAAACACCATATATTTT. This codes for CASSPPPTGGNTIYF.

The chain links TRBV6-6 to TRBJ2-4; 10 nucleotides match TRBD1. With V trimmed by 4 bases and J by 7 bases, 7 bases remained unmatched. There are 15 residues in the CDR3. CDR1 and CDR2 from the germline V gene are MNHNY and SVGAGI (reference sequence). The CDR3 here is CASSWDRDRGNIQYF. CDR3 sequence (DNA): TGTGCCAGCAGTTGGGACCGGGACAGGGGTAACATTCAGTACTTC.

This rearrangement joins TRBV30 to TRBJ1-1; 7 bases are shared with TRBD1. The CDR3 spans 13 residues. The germline CDR1 and CDR2 sequences are GTSNPN and SVGIG (reference sequence). J was trimmed by 5 bases and V by 3 bases; bases with no gene match: 6. DNA of the CDR3: TGTGCCTGGAGCAAACCAGGGGGTACTGAAGCTTTCTTT. As protein: CAWSKPGGTEAFF. Drawing the rest from reference TRBV30 and TRBJ1-1, the complete variable domain is SQTIHQWPATLVQPVGSPLSLECTVEGTSNPNLYWYRQAAGRGLQLLFYSVGIGQISSEVPQNLSASRPQDRQFILSSKKLLLSDSGFYLCAWSKPGGTEAFFGQGTRLTVV.

The V call is TRBV20-1, the J call TRBJ1-3; D uncertain. The CDR3 is 11 amino acids. The V and J ends lost 1 base and 6 bases respectively, with 4 bases between them. Germline values: CDR1 DFQATT, CDR2 SNEGSKA (reference sequence). CDR3 in amino acids: CSARGLNTIYF. DNA of the CDR3: TGCAGTGCTAGAGGGCTAAACACCATATATTTT.

The chain has TRBV25-1 and TRBJ1-4; the D is unclear. The CDR3 length is 13 residues. The V and J ends lost 10 bases and 4 bases respectively, with 13 bases between them. Germline loops: CDR1 MGHDK, CDR2 SYGVNS. The CDR3 bases are TGTGCCACACGGAGGACGGGTAATGAAAAACTGTTTTTT. Translated, it gives CATRRTGNEKLFF.